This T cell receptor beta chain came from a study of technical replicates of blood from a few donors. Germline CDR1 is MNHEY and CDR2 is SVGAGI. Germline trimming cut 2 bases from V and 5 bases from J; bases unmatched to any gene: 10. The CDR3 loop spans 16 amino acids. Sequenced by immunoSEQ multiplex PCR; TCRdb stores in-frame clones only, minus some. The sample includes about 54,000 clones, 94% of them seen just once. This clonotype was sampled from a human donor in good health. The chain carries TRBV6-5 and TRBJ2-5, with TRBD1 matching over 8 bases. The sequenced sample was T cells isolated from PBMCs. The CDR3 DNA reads TGTGCCAGCAGTTACGGACAGGGTATTACGAGGGAGACCCAGTACTTC. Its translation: CASSYGQGITRETQYF.